The sequence of this T cell receptor (beta chain) was determined in a study of T cells expressing NK-cell markers. Across the whole study: The authors sequenced eight donors, of whom seven were HCMV-seropositive and one was seronegative.

Germline V gives CDR1 LGHNA, CDR2 YNFKEQ. The CDR3 sequence is 18 residues long. Whole-study results and caveats: Among a few donors, these clonotypes also ranked first in the CD3+CD56-NKG2C+ fraction. Of CD8+ T cells, about 1.0-8% belonged to dominant NKG2C+ clonotypes in five or six donors.

Synthesis of TCR beta cDNA relied on 5'RACE template switching carrying UMIs. TCRdb re-analyzed the 5' RACE reads; it lists each CDR3 protein once, without DNA. This sample's table has a few hundred thousand distinct CDR3 sequences. A word on this clonotype: Its antigen is not known.

This sequence joins TRBV4-2 and TRBJ1-6; TCRdb calls TRBD1, which cannot be checked without DNA. The specimen sequenced was blood T cells: a sorted CD56 or NKG2C T cell subset, CD4+ or CD8+ T cells, or bulk PBMC T cells (not recorded which). The receptor's source is a man aged 18 to 30 in good health. The CDR3 here is CASRAPTGANAGNSPLHF.